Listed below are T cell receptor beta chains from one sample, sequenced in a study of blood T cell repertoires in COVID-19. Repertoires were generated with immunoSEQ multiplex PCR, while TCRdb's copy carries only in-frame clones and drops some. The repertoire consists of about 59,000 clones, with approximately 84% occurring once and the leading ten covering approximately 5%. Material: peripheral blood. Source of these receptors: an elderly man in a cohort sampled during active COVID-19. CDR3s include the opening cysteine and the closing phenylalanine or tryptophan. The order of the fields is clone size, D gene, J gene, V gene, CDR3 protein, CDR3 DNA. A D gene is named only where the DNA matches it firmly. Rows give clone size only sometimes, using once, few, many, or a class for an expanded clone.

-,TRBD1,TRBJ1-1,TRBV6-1,CASSDRGPGGGEAFF,TGTGCCAGCAGTGACAGGGGGCCCGGAGGGGGGGAAGCTTTCTTT
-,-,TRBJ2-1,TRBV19,CASSMERVPSYNEQFF,TGTGCCAGTAGTATGGAGCGGGTGCCTTCCTACAATGAGCAGTTCTTC
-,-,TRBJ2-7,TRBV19,CASSRTDTPLYEQYF,TGTGCCAGTAGTAGGACGGACACACCTTTATACGAGCAGTACTTC
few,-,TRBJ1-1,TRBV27,CASSSAGLMNTEAFF,TGTGCCAGCAGTTCGGCAGGTCTTATGAACACTGAAGCTTTCTTT
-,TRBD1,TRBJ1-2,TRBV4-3,CASSQETGAGYTF,TGCGCCAGCAGCCAGGAGACAGGGGCCGGCTACACCTTC
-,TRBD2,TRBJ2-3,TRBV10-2,CASGGKASGLTDTQYF,TGCGCCAGCGGGGGGAAGGCTAGCGGGCTCACAGATACGCAGTATTTT
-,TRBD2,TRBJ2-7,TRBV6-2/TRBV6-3,CASSPTSGGPYEQYF,TGTGCCAGCAGCCCAACTAGCGGGGGCCCATACGAGCAGTACTTC
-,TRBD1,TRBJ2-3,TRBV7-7,CASSLAQQGSTQYF,TGTGCCAGCAGCTTAGCGCAACAGGGGAGTACGCAGTATTTT
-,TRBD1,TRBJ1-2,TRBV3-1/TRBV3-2,CASSRTGYYGYTF,TGTGCCAGCAGTAGGACAGGGTACTATGGCTACACCTTC
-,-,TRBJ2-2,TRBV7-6,CASSLAYGTLTNTGELFF,TGTGCCAGCAGCTTAGCGTACGGGACACTGACGAACACCGGGGAGCTGTTTTTT
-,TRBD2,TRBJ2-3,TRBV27,CASRRTSGGGPDTQYF,TGTGCCAGCAGGCGGACTAGCGGGGGGGGGCCAGATACGCAGTATTTT
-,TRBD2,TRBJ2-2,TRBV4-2,CASSQDSLMVWRAGTGELFF,TGTGCCAGCAGCCAAGATTCACTCATGGTTTGGCGAGCGGGGACCGGGGAGCTGTTTTTT
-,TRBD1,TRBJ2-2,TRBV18,CASSRGQGAGGTGELFF,TGTGCCAGCTCACGAGGGCAGGGGGCAGGAGGCACCGGGGAGCTGTTTTTT
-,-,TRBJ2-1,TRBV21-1,CASSKEGGAIPYNEQFF,TGTGCCAGCAGCAAAGAAGGAGGAGCGATCCCCTACAATGAGCAGTTCTTC
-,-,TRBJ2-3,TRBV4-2,CASSQGLTPDTQYF,TGTGCCAGCAGCCAAGGACTAACTCCGGATACGCAGTATTTT
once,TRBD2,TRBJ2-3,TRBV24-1,CATSDPGLAGGSDTQYF,TGTGCCACCAGTGACCCGGGACTAGCGGGGGGGTCAGATACGCAGTATTTT
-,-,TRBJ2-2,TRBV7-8,CASRPTDSPGELFF,TGTGCCAGCAGACCGACCGACAGTCCGGGGGAGCTGTTTTTT
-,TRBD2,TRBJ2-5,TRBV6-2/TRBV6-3,CASSYSGGETQYF,TGTGCCAGCAGTTACAGCGGGGGAGAGACCCAGTACTTC
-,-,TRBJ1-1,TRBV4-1,CASSQDRRGTEAFF,TGCGCCAGCAGCCAAGATCGACGGGGGACTGAAGCTTTCTTT
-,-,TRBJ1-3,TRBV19,CASSGPEGGNTIYF,TGTGCCAGTAGTGGGCCAGAGGGTGGAAACACCATATATTTT
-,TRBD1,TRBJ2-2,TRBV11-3,CASTRDRGSGELFF,TGTGCCAGCACCCGGGACAGGGGGTCCGGGGAGCTGTTTTTT
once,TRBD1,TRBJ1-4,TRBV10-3,CAIGDRGDEKLFF,TGTGCCATCGGGGACAGGGGAGACGAAAAACTGTTTTTT
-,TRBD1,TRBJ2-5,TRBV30,CAWSVPGGKETQYF,TGTGCCTGGAGTGTACCAGGGGGTAAGGAGACCCAGTACTTC
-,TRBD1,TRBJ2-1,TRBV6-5,CASSYSKDRGQKEQFF,TGTGCCAGCAGTTACTCAAAGGACAGGGGGCAAAAAGAGCAGTTCTTC
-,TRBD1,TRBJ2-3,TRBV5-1,CASSFPGQDTDTQYF,TGCGCCAGCAGCTTTCCGGGACAGGACACAGATACGCAGTATTTT
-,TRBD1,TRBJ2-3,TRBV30,CAWTHKGQAADTQYF,TGTGCCTGGACCCATAAAGGACAGGCGGCAGATACGCAGTATTTT
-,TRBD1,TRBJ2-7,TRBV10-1,CASPQLDRVYEQYF,TGCGCCAGTCCTCAGCTGGACAGGGTCTACGAGCAGTACTTC
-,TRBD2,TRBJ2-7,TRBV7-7,CASSQGLAGDYEQYF,TGTGCTAGCAGCCAGGGACTAGCGGGGGACTACGAGCAGTACTTC
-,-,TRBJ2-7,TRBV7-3,CASSQGGLRTGLNEQYF,TGTGCCAGCAGCCAGGGAGGGTTGCGGACAGGGTTAAACGAGCAGTACTTC
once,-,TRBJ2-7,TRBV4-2,CASSQDPTGTYEQYF,TGTGCCAGCAGCCAGGACCCGACAGGAACCTACGAGCAGTACTTC
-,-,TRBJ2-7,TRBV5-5,CASSSLQGTYEQYF,TGTGCCAGCAGCTCATTACAGGGCACCTACGAGCAGTACTTC
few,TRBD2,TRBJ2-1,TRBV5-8,CASSLDGGLADYNEQFF,TGTGCCAGCAGCTTGGATGGTGGACTAGCGGACTACAATGAGCAGTTCTTC
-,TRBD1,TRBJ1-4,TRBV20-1,CSASPTGAGEKLFF,TGCAGTGCTAGTCCGACAGGGGCGGGAGAAAAACTGTTTTTT